This TCR beta chain appears in the sequencing data of a study of beta chain features in type 1 diabetes. The study reverse transcribed the entire isolated RNA, so it sequenced expressed TCRB transcripts. Read counts averaged around 3.6 million for samples of naive, central memory and regulatory T cells. The assay was immunoSEQ multiplex PCR, and TCRdb's table has in-frame clones only and misses some. The sample has just over 600,000 clones, around 16% seen once. The clonotype originates from a young man in good health. Source material: naive CD4+ T cells from blood.

The CDR3 nucleotides read TGTGCCAGCAGCTCCCGGGACAGGGGGCGGTACGAGCAGTACTTC. Translating it yields CASSSRDRGRYEQYF. The chain carries TRBV7-2 and TRBJ2-7; 12 nucleotides match TRBD1. The V gene's germline CDR1 is SGHTA and CDR2 FQGNSA. V was clipped by 4 bases and J by 4 bases; unmatched bases: 5. The CDR3 length is 15 residues.